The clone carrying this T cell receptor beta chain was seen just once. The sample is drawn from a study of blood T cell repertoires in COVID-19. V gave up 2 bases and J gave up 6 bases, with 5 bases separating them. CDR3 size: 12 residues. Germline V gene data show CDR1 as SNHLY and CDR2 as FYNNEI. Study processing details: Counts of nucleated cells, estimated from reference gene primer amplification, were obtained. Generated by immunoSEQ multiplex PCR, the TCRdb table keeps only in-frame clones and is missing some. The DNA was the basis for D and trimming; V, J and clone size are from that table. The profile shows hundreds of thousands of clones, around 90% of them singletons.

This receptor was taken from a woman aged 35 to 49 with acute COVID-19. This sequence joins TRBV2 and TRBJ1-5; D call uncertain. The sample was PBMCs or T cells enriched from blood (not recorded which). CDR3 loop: CASSELSQPQHF. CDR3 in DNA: TGTGCCAGCAGTGAATTATCTCAGCCCCAGCATTTT.